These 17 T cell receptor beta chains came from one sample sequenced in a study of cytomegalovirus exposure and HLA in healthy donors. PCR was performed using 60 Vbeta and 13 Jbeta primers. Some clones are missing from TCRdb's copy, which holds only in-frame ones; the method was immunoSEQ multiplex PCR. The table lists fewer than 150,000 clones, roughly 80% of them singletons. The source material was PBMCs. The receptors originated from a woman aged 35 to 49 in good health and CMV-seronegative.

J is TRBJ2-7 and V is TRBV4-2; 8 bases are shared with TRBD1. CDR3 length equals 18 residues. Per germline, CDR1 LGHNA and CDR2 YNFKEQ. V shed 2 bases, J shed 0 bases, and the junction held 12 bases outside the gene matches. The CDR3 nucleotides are TGTGCCAGCAGCCAATTGGGGATGGACAGGGCCAGCTCCTACGAGCAGTACTTC. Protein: CASSQLGMDRASSYEQYF.

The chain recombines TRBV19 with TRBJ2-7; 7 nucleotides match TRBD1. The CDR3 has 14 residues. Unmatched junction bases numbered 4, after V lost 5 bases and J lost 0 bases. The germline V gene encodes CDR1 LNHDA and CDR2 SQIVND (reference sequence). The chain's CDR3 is CASSHGDSSYEQYF. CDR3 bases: TGTGCCAGTAGTCATGGGGACAGCTCCTACGAGCAGTACTTC.

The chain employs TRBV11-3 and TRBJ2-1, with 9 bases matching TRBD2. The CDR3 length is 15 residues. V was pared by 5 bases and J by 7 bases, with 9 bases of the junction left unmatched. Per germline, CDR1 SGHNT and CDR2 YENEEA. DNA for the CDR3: TGTGCCAGCAGCCCTAGCGGGATGGCGGGAAATGAGCAGTTCTTC. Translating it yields CASSPSGMAGNEQFF.

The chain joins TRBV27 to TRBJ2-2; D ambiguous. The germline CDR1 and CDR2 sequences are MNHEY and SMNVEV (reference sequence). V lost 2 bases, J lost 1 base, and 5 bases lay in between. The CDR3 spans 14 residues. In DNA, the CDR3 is TGTGCCAGCAGTTTAAACAGGAACACCGGGGAGCTGTTTTTT. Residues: CASSLNRNTGELFF.

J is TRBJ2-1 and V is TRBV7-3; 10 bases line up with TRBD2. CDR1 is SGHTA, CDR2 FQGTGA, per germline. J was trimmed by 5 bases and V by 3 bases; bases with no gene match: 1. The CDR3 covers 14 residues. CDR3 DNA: TGTGCCAGCAGCTTGGGACTAGCGAACAATGAGCAGTTCTTC. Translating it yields CASSLGLANNEQFF.

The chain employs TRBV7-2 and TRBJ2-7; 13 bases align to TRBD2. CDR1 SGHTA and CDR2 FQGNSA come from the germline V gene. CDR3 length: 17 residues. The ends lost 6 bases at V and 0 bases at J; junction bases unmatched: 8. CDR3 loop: CASRGSGTSGASYEQYF. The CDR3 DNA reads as TGTGCCAGCAGGGGATCCGGGACTAGCGGGGCCTCCTACGAGCAGTACTTC.

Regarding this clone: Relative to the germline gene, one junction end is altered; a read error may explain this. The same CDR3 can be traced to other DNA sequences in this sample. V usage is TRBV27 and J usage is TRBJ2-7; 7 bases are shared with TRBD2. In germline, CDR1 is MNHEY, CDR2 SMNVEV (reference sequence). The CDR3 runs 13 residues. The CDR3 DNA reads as TGTGCCAGCAGCTTATTGGGCGGGGGACAGCAGTACTTC. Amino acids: CASSLLGGGQQYF.

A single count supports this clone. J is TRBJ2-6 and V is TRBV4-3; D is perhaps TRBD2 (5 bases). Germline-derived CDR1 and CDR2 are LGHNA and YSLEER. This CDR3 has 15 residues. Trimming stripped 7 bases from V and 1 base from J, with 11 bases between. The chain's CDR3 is CASNEGYSGANVLTF. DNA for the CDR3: TGCGCCAGCAATGAGGGTTATTCTGGGGCCAACGTCCTGACTTTC.

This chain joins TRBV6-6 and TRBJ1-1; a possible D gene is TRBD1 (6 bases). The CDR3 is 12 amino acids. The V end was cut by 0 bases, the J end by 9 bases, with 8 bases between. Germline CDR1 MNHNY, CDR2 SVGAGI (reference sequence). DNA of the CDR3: TGTGCCAGCAGTTACTCGACAGGAAAAGCTTTCTTT. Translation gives CASSYSTGKAFF.

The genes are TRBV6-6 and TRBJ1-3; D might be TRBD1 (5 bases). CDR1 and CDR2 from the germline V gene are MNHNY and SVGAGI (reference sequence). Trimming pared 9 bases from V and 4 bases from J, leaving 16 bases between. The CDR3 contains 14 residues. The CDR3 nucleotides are TGTGCCAGTCAAGGGCAGGGTGGAGGAAACACCATATATTTT. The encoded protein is CASQGQGGGNTIYF.

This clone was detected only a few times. The CDR3 DNA reads as TGTGCCAGCAGTGACTATCTTAGGCTAGCGGCCGAGCAGTACTTC. This encodes CASSDYLRLAAEQYF. V and J are TRBV6-1 and TRBJ2-7; 7 bases are a match to TRBD2. The CDR3 is 15 residues long. J gave up 6 bases and V 3 bases, and 11 bases lay outside the gene matches. Germline loops: CDR1 MNHNS, CDR2 SASEGT.

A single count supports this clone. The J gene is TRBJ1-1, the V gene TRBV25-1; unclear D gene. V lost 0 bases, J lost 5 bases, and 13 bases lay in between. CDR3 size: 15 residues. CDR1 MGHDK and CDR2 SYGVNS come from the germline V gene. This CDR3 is CASSEYSGLATEAFF. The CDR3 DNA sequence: TGTGCCAGCAGTGAATATTCGGGGTTGGCAACTGAAGCTTTCTTT.

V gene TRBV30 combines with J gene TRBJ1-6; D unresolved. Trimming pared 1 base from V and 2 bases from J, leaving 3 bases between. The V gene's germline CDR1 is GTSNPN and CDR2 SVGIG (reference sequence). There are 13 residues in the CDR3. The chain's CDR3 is CAWSGPYNSPLHF. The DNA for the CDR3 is TGTGCCTGGAGTGGGCCCTATAATTCACCCCTCCACTTT.

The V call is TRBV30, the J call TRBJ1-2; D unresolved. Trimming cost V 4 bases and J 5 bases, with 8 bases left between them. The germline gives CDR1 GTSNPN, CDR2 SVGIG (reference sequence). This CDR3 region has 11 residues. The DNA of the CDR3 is TGTGCCTGGAAACTTCTGTATGGCTACACCTTC. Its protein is CAWKLLYGYTF.

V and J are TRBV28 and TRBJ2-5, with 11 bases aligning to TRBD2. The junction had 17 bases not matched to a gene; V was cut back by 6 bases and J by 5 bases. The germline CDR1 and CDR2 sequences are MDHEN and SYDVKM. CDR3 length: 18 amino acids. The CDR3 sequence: CASSSADPASGRWETQYF. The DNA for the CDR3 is TGTGCCAGCAGCTCCGCAGATCCGGCTAGCGGGAGGTGGGAGACCCAGTACTTC.

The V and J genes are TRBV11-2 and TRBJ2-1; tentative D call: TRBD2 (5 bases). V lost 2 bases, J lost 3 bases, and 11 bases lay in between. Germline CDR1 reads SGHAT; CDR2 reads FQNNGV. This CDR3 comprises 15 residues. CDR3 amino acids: CASSLRRELYNEQFF. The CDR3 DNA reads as TGTGCCAGCAGCTTACGAAGGGAGCTCTACAATGAGCAGTTCTTC.

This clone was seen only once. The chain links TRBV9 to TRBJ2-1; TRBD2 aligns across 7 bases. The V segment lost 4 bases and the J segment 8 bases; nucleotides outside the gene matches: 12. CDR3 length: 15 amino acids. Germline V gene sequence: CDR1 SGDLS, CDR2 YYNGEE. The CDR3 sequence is CASSPRDYPGDEQFF. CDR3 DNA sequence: TGTGCCAGCAGCCCTCGGGACTACCCGGGCGATGAGCAGTTCTTC.